The clone carrying this TCR beta chain was seen a few times. What it binds is unknown. Trimming shortened V by 6 bases and J by 5 bases, and 13 bases separated the two germline ends. CDR3 length: 13 residues. In germline, CDR1 is MDHEN, CDR2 SYDVKM. These data are taken from a study of beta chain features in type 1 diabetes. The study's findings and limits: For type 1 diabetes patients, VDJ junctions showed fewer insertions and more deletions. Moderately but significantly shorter TCRB CDR3s were found in Type 1 diabetes patients in all four CD4+ subsets.

TCRB transcripts that were expressed got sequenced, as all of the isolated RNA had been reverse transcribed. TCRdb's table, derived via immunoSEQ multiplex PCR, lists solely in-frame clones and lacks some. The data hold some 410,000 clones, with about 15% observed a single time. Based on CD45RO/CCR7/CD25/CD127/CD95/CD27, CD4+ regulatory, stem cell-like memory, naive and central memory cells were sorted. The source material was naive CD4+ T cells from blood. The source of this sequence is a man aged 25 to 40 in good health. The chain uses TRBV28 and TRBJ1-2; a possible D gene is TRBD1 (6 bases). Written as DNA, the CDR3 is TGTGCCAGCAGGTTGGGACAAGAATATGGCTACACCTTC. This sequence encodes CASRLGQEYGYTF.